Shown below are 28 T cell receptor beta chains from a single sample sequenced in a study of blood T cell repertoires in COVID-19. Assay used: immunoSEQ multiplex PCR; TCRdb lists only in-frame clones, some missing. The repertoire has some 260,000 clones, about 93% of them found once; the top ten carry 1.9%. Sequencing was performed on PBMCs or T cells enriched from blood (not recorded which). Every receptor here comes from a young woman who had recovered from COVID-19.

The chain couples TRBV11-2 to TRBJ1-6; TRBD1 is a possible D gene (6 bases). The CDR3 has 15 amino acids. V lost 1 base and J 7 bases, leaving 11 bases between the germline ends. Germline assignment: CDR1 SGHAT and CDR2 FQNNGV. Written as DNA, the CDR3 is TGTGCCAGCAGCTTAGGCTGGACAGTCAATTCACCCCTCCACTTT. This encodes CASSLGWTVNSPLHF.

The genes are TRBV7-3 and TRBJ2-7; D is uncertain. The V end lost 5 bases, the J end lost 0 bases, and 8 bases lay between the germline ends. The CDR3 consists of 13 residues. Germline CDR1 reads SGHTA; CDR2 reads FQGTGA. CDR3 loop: CASSLANSYEQYF. The CDR3 DNA sequence: TGTGCCAGCAGCCTGGCCAACTCCTACGAGCAGTACTTC.

This clone was recorded only once. This chain uses TRBV12-5 with TRBJ2-7; tentatively, D is TRBD1 (6 bases). The CDR3 contains 19 residues. The V end lost 0 bases, the J end lost 2 bases, and 23 bases lay between the germline ends. Germline V lookup: CDR1 LGHNT, CDR2 FRNRAP. CDR3 DNA sequence: TGTGCTAGTGGTTTGGTACCGAAACAGGGAGACGAAAAGACCTACGAGCAGTACTTC. Translating gives CASGLVPKQGDEKTYEQYF.

The genes are TRBV4-2 and TRBJ1-5; D not resolved. Germline V gene lookup returns CDR1 LGHNA and CDR2 YNFKEQ. The CDR3 consists of 13 residues. The V end was cut by 0 bases, the J end by 6 bases, with 6 bases between. This CDR3 reads CASSQDRGQPQHF. CDR3 sequence (DNA): TGTGCCAGCAGCCAAGATCGGGGTCAGCCCCAGCATTTT.

The V call is TRBV7-6, the J call TRBJ1-5; no firm D call. Trimming removed 5 bases from V and 0 bases from J, with 8 bases in between. CDR3 size: 14 residues. The germline V gene encodes CDR1 SGHVS and CDR2 FNYEAQ. The CDR3 DNA sequence: TGTGCCAGCAGCAGCGAAGATAGCAATCAGCCCCAGCATTTT. Its translation is CASSSEDSNQPQHF.

The chain is built from TRBV25-1 and TRBJ1-5; tentatively, D is TRBD1 (5 bases). The CDR3 runs to 15 residues. CDR1 is MGHDK, CDR2 SYGVNS, per germline. The V end was cut by 3 bases, the J end by 0 bases, with 9 bases between. Here the CDR3 reads CASSEGGNSNQPQHF. The DNA for the CDR3 is TGTGCCAGCAGTGAGGGGGGGAATAGCAATCAGCCCCAGCATTTT.

The J gene is TRBJ1-2, the V gene TRBV13; D call uncertain. Trimming took off 2 bases at V and 4 bases at J, with 5 bases between the two ends. The CDR3 loop spans 12 amino acids. Per germline, CDR1 PRHDT and CDR2 FYEKMQ (reference sequence). The CDR3 DNA sequence: TGTGCCAGCAGCTTAACCGGCTATGGCTACACCTTC. This encodes CASSLTGYGYTF.

This clone is a singleton in its sample. Other nucleotide sequences in the sample specify the same CDR3. The rearrangement links TRBV15 to TRBJ1-3; weak D call: TRBD1 (5 bases). The CDR3 totals 15 residues. Trimming took off 1 base at V and 1 base at J, with 8 bases between the two ends. CDR1 is LNHNV, CDR2 YYDKDF, per germline (reference sequence). CDR3 coding DNA: TGTGCCACCAGCAGAGCAACAGGTTCTGGAAACACCATATATTTT. Amino acid sequence: CATSRATGSGNTIYF. The full variable domain, with the rest looked up from reference TRBV15 and TRBJ1-3, is DAMVIQNPRYQVTQFGKPVTLSCSQTLNHNVMYWYQQKSSQAPKLLFHYYDKDFNNEADTPDNFQSRRPNTSFCFLDIRSPGLGDTAMYLCATSRATGSGNTIYFGEGSWLTVV.

V and J are TRBV11-2 and TRBJ2-3; the D is unclear. The CDR3 has 13 amino acids. The V end was cut by 5 bases, the J end by 2 bases, with 8 bases between. The germline V gene has CDR1 SGHAT and CDR2 FQNNGV. CDR3 sequence: CASSHEHTDTQYF. As DNA, the CDR3 is TGTGCCAGCAGCCACGAACACACAGATACGCAGTATTTT.

The gene calls are TRBV9 and TRBJ1-4; weak D call: TRBD1 (5 bases). This CDR3 contains 14 residues. Germline V gene data show CDR1 as SGDLS and CDR2 as YYNGEE. Trimming removed 4 bases from V and 4 bases from J, with 11 bases in between. This CDR3 is CASSPGHRNEKLFF. CDR3 in DNA: TGTGCCAGCAGCCCAGGACACCGTAATGAAAAACTGTTTTTT.

Worth noting for this clone: Other DNA sequences in this sample translate to the same CDR3. The V and J genes are TRBV18 and TRBJ1-4; D is undetermined. V was cut by 6 bases and J by 0 bases, with 5 bases left in between. The CDR3 consists of 13 residues. Looked up from germline, CDR1 is KGHSH and CDR2 is LQKENI. The CDR3 sequence: CASSPATNEKLFF. The CDR3 nucleotides read TGTGCCAGCTCGCCGGCAACTAATGAAAAACTGTTTTTT.

The genes are TRBV15 and TRBJ1-1; a weak D match, TRBD1 (6 bases). CDR3 length: 13 amino acids. CDR1 and CDR2 from the germline V gene are LNHNV and YYDKDF (reference sequence). V lost 1 base and J lost 8, with 11 bases in between. CDR3: CATSRALTGEAFF. In DNA, the CDR3 is TGTGCCACCAGCAGAGCCCTGACAGGAGAAGCTTTCTTT.

This clone was counted once. The rearrangement uses TRBV11-3 and TRBJ2-2; 7 bases fit TRBD1. Trimming at V came to 5 bases and at J to 5 bases, leaving 5 bases not matched to a gene. The CDR3 runs to 14 residues. In germline, CDR1 is SGHNT, CDR2 YENEEA. For the CDR3, the DNA is TGTGCCAGCAGCCTGGACAGGCCTACCGGGGAGCTGTTTTTT. This sequence encodes CASSLDRPTGELFF. Full variable domain (rest looked up from reference TRBV11-3 and TRBJ2-2): EAGVVQSPRYKIIEKKQPVAFWCNPISGHNTLYWYLQNLGQGPELLIRYENEEAVDDSQLPKDRFSAERLKGVDSTLKIQPAELGDSAVYLCASSLDRPTGELFFGEGSRLTVL.

The table lists this clone with a few counts. This sequence joins TRBV11-1 and TRBJ1-2; the D gene is possibly TRBD1 (5 bases). The germline V and J ends were trimmed by 5 bases and 14 bases, with 18 bases remaining between them. The CDR3 runs to 12 residues. Germline values: CDR1 SGHAT, CDR2 FQDESV (reference sequence). The CDR3 bases are TGTGCCAGCAGCCCCCTCATGGGGCAGCCGACCTTC. Translation gives CASSPLMGQPTF.

J is TRBJ2-1 and V is TRBV4-2; 15 bases agree with TRBD2. The length of the CDR3 is 16 residues. V lost 0 bases to trimming and J lost 7 bases; unmatched junction nucleotides: 1. CDR1 LGHNA and CDR2 YNFKEQ come from the germline V gene. In DNA form, the CDR3 reads TGTGCCAGCAGCCAAGAAGGGACTAGCGGGGGGAATGAGCAGTTCTTC. Its protein product is CASSQEGTSGGNEQFF.

This sequence joins TRBV7-2 and TRBJ2-5; D uncertain. Trimming took off 7 bases at V and 4 bases at J, with 13 bases between the two ends. The CDR3 is made up of 13 amino acids. Germline CDR1 and CDR2: SGHTA and FQGNSA. The CDR3 here is CASTLLSRETQYF. As DNA, the CDR3 is TGTGCCAGCACCCTACTAAGCAGAGAGACCCAGTACTTC.

J is TRBJ1-1 and V is TRBV28; 7 bases agree with TRBD1. Trimming removed 6 bases from V and 1 base from J; junction bases left unmatched: 5. This CDR3 has 14 residues. The germline V gene encodes CDR1 MDHEN and CDR2 SYDVKM. CDR3: CASSPRGENTEAFF. In nucleotides, the CDR3 is TGTGCCAGCAGCCCCAGGGGGGAGAACACTGAAGCTTTCTTT.

The gene calls are TRBV11-3 and TRBJ1-2; 10 positions agree with TRBD1. This CDR3 region has 15 residues. The J segment lost 3 bases and the V segment lost 3 bases, leaving 4 bases of the junction unmatched. In germline, CDR1 is SGHNT, CDR2 YENEEA. DNA for the CDR3: TGTGCCAGCAGCTTGGCCGGGACAGGGGACTATGGCTACACCTTC. This gives the protein CASSLAGTGDYGYTF.

This rearrangement joins TRBV28 to TRBJ2-7; the D gene is possibly TRBD2 (7 bases). The V end was cut by 10 bases, the J end by 3 bases, with 13 bases between. Germline values: CDR1 MDHEN, CDR2 SYDVKM. The CDR3 spans 12 residues. The CDR3 sequence is CATRGLNYEQYF. For the CDR3, the DNA is TGTGCCACCAGGGGACTAAACTACGAGCAGTACTTC.

V usage is TRBV25-1 and J usage is TRBJ1-2; no definite D call. Per germline, CDR1 MGHDK and CDR2 SYGVNS. V dropped 1 base and J dropped 10 bases, with 7 bases sitting between them. The length of the CDR3 is 11 residues. The CDR3 DNA is TGTGCCAGCAGTGAATTCGGGGTCTACACCTTC. It yields the protein CASSEFGVYTF.

The genes are TRBV30 and TRBJ1-1, with a tentative D call TRBD1 (5 bases). CDR1 is GTSNPN and CDR2 is SVGIG in the germline V gene (reference sequence). Between the trimmed V and J ends, which lost 2 bases and 0 bases, there was a span of 13 bases. The CDR3 length is 15 residues. For the CDR3, the DNA is TGTGCCTGGAGTCCGTCCGGGGGGATGAACACTGAAGCTTTCTTT. Encoded protein: CAWSPSGGMNTEAFF.

The chain links TRBV5-4 to TRBJ2-3; 9 positions agree with TRBD2. The length of the CDR3 is 15 residues. J was trimmed by 4 bases and V by 4 bases; bases with no gene match: 7. CDR1 is SGHNT, CDR2 YYREEE, per germline (reference sequence). Here the CDR3 DNA reads TGTGCCAGCAGCGGGGTAGCGGGAGTAGCAGATACGCAGTATTTT. Translated, it gives CASSGVAGVADTQYF.

This clone was observed once. The chain employs TRBV4-2 and TRBJ1-1, with D uncertain. V lost 1 base and J lost 6, with 15 bases in between. This CDR3 contains 15 residues. Germline V gene lookup returns CDR1 LGHNA and CDR2 YNFKEQ. The CDR3 nucleotides read TGTGCCAGCAGCCAAGTAAATAGTGTGGTCGCTGAAGCTTTCTTT. This translates into CASSQVNSVVAEAFF.

This chain uses TRBV11-2 with TRBJ1-6; D remains unclear. The V gene lost 1 base and the J gene lost 9 bases, with 19 bases spanning the gap. The CDR3 totals 17 residues. Germline V gene data show CDR1 as SGHAT and CDR2 as FQNNGV. CDR3 amino acids: CASSLGASGERSSPLHF. CDR3 nucleotides: TGTGCCAGCAGCTTAGGGGCAAGCGGGGAACGAAGTTCACCCCTCCACTTT.

The chain recombines TRBV6-6 with TRBJ1-1; TRBD1 aligns across 8 bases. The trim removed 8 bases at V and 4 bases at J, leaving 6 bases unmatched. The length of the CDR3 is 13 residues. CDR1 and CDR2 (germline): MNHNY, SVGAGI (reference sequence). CDR3 in amino acids: CASGRGRGTEAFF. The CDR3 nucleotides are TGTGCCAGCGGCAGGGGGCGCGGCACTGAAGCTTTCTTT.

The J gene is TRBJ1-2, the V gene TRBV28, with a weak D call TRBD1 (5 bases). CDR1 and CDR2 (germline): MDHEN, SYDVKM. V was pared by 6 bases and J by 5 bases, with 13 bases between. The CDR3 is 13 amino acids. The CDR3 coding sequence is TGTGCCAGCAGCCGATCCGGGGGGTATGGCTACACCTTC. It translates to CASSRSGGYGYTF.

The chain is built from TRBV5-1 and TRBJ2-2; 12 bases are a match to TRBD2. Per the germline V gene, CDR1 is SGHRS and CDR2 is YFSETQ. Trimming cost V 4 bases and J 10 bases; bases outside gene matches: 8. The CDR3 runs 15 residues. CDR3 nucleotides: TGCGCCAGCAGCCCTAGACTAGCGGGAGTTGTGGAGCTGTTTTTT. It is translated as CASSPRLAGVVELFF.

The gene calls are TRBV7-9 and TRBJ2-7, with D unresolved. Germline loops: CDR1 SEHNR, CDR2 FQNEAQ (reference sequence). V was trimmed by 5 bases and J by 5 bases, leaving 10 bases between them. The CDR3 spans 12 residues. CDR3 DNA: TGTGCCAGCAGCACTTACGAGAACGAGCAGTACTTC. It specifies CASSTYENEQYF.